This T cell receptor beta chain stems from a study of regulatory T cells in long-lasting Graves disease. This CDR3 is 14 amino acids long. Germline V gene sequence: CDR1 SNHLY, CDR2 FYNNEI. V lost 6 bases, J lost 3 bases, and 15 bases lay in between. Regarding time point: newly diagnosed GD, antithyroid drugs for less than 3 months. From RNA extracted from PBMCs, the TCR library was made. For TCR beta, libraries came from iRepertoire HTBI primers and Arm-PCR of CDR3 regions. Each CDR3 protein is one row after TCRdb ran MiXCR on the multiplex PCR reads. The repertoire holds 360,000 or so distinct CDR3 sequences, with about a sixth as singletons. This sample was also put to use in a study of T cells in Graves' hyperthyroidism and ophthalmopathy.

This chain joins TRBV2 and TRBJ2-7, with D maybe TRBD1 (6 bases). The sample consisted of peripheral blood mononuclear cells (PBMCs), taken at new diagnosis, from a patient treated with antithyroid drugs. The clonotype originates from a woman aged 18-30 years with Graves disease. In DNA form, the CDR3 reads TGTGCCAGCAGGGCCGGGCAGGGGAACTACGAGCAGTACTTC. Translation: CASRAGQGNYEQYF. Using reference TRBV2 and TRBJ2-7 for the parts outside the CDR3, the full variable domain is EPEVTQTPSHQVTQMGQEVILRCVPISNHLYFYWYRQILGQKVEFLVSFYNNEISEKSEIFDDQFSVERPDGSNFTLKIRSTKLEDSAMYFCASRAGQGNYEQYFGPGTRLTVT.